This TCR beta chain was recorded in a study of blood T cell repertoires in COVID-19. Only in-frame clones appear in the TCRdb table, and some are missing; sequencing was by immunoSEQ multiplex PCR. There are over 150,000 clones in the sample; roughly 84% occur only once, and 6.5% to 9.5% lies in the top ten. Cohorts were assigned according to the clinical history that participants reported. Recovery among Cohort 3 donors was established by two negative PCRs, clearance, or symptom resolution. This CDR3 is 18 amino acids long. Germline loops: CDR1 SGHTA, CDR2 FQGNSA. The V end was cut by 2 bases, the J end by 7 bases, with 21 bases between.

The sequenced sample was PBMCs or T cells enriched from blood (not recorded which). V and J are TRBV7-2 and TRBJ1-6; D is unresolved. The clonotype comes from a man aged 40-49 years who had recovered from COVID-19. The chain's CDR3 is CASSLRPPREATNSPLHF. DNA for the CDR3: TGTGCCAGCAGCTTACGTCCCCCACGGGAGGCTACAAATTCACCCCTCCACTTT.